These 6 T cell receptor beta chains were sequenced from one sample in a study of GPR56 and killer-like receptors on CD4 memory cells. TCRdb re-called the reads and gives one entry per CDR3 protein, without DNA. The data show 950 to 1,000 distinct CDR3 sequences, and the top ten clones hold 15% to 20%. Five CD4+ populations, defined by killer cell lectin-like receptor and GPR56 markers, were sorted by FACS. Sequenced sample: memory CD4+ T cells from blood. The receptor set was obtained from a human donor in good health.

Measured by frequency, this clonotype is medium-sized. This rearrangement joins TRBV11-2 to TRBJ1-6. The CDR3 contains 15 residues. Germline assignment: CDR1 SGHAT and CDR2 FQNNGV. The CDR3 here is CASSVPGASDSPLHF. The full variable domain, rest sourced from reference TRBV11-2 and TRBJ1-6, is EAGVAQSPRYKIIEKRQSVAFWCNPISGHATLYWYQQILGQGPKLLIQFQNNGVVDDSQLPKDRFSAERLKGVDSTLKIQPAKLEDSAVYLCASSVPGASDSPLHFGNGTRLTVT.

The chain is built from TRBV14 and TRBJ2-1; without DNA, the TCRdb call of TRBD2 cannot be checked. CDR1 and CDR2 from the germline V gene are SGHDN and FVKESK. This CDR3 is built from 16 residues. CDR3 residues: CASSLHSGGASNEQFF.

The J gene is TRBJ2-3, the V gene TRBV6-1; the D gene TCRdb calls, TRBD2, cannot be checked with no DNA. The CDR3 sequence is 15 residues long. CDR1 is MNHNS, CDR2 SASEGT, per germline. Here the CDR3 reads CASWSGLAGTDTQYF.

The chain has TRBV11-2 and TRBJ2-1. CDR1 is SGHAT, CDR2 FQNNGV, per germline. The CDR3 length is 15 residues. The CDR3 protein is CASSLGESSYNEQFF.

CDR3 region: CASWSGLAGGGTDTQYF. The chain combines TRBV6-1 with TRBJ2-3; the TRBD2 assignment by TCRdb is unverifiable without DNA. Germline CDR1 MNHNS, CDR2 SASEGT. The CDR3 spans 17 residues.

This clonotype is medium-sized by frequency. The rearrangement joins TRBV6-2 or TRBV6-3 to TRBJ2-7; TCRdb indicates TRBD1, and absent DNA this call remains unverified. There are 15 residues in the CDR3. The germline CDR1 and CDR2 sequences are MNHEY and SVGEGT. This CDR3 reads CASSYSGGGGYEQYF.